Presented here are 22 T cell receptor beta chains from one specimen sequenced in a study of T cell repertoires in cytomegalovirus infection. Their cognate antigens are unknown. TCRdb processed the reads anew with MiXCR; each CDR3 protein has one entry. The sample shows fewer than 950,000 distinct CDR3 sequences, around a third of them seen only once. Sequencing used cultured CD8+ T cells from PBMCs, obtained from culture after CMV antigen stimulation. These TCRs come from a human donor in good health (CMV status not recorded). Some clones in this sample may be carry-over from other donors' samples.

This clonotype was picked up a small number of times. The chain joins TRBV11-2 to TRBJ1-1; D is perhaps TRBD1 (6 bases). This CDR3 comprises 13 residues. The germline CDR1 and CDR2 sequences are SGHAT and FQNNGV. The germline V and J ends were trimmed by 2 bases and 7 bases, with 11 bases remaining between them. CDR3 sequence reads: CASSLWTEFEAFF. CDR3 coding DNA: TGTGCCAGCAGCTTATGGACAGAATTTGAAGCTTTCTTT.

This clonotype came up a few times. The chain uses TRBV7-6 and TRBJ1-5; D gene ambiguous. The CDR3 consists of 15 residues. Trimming took off 5 bases at V and 0 bases at J, with 11 bases between the two ends. CDR1 and CDR2 from the germline V gene are SGHVS and FNYEAQ. The CDR3 bases are TGTGCCAGCAGCCAGCCAGGAAATAGCAATCAGCCCCAGCATTTT. Residues: CASSQPGNSNQPQHF.

The V call is TRBV10-3, the J call TRBJ2-6, with unresolved D. Germline lookup yields CDR1 ENHRY and CDR2 SYGVKD. The V end lost 2 bases, the J end lost 4 bases, and 6 bases lay between the germline ends. The CDR3 totals 14 residues. The CDR3 sequence: CAISEVSGANVLTF. The CDR3 bases are TGTGCCATCAGTGAGGTCTCGGGGGCCAACGTCCTGACTTTC.

CDR3: CASSPRGAGWWDTQYF. DNA for the CDR3: TGTGCCAGCAGTCCCCGGGGAGCGGGGTGGTGGGATACGCAGTATTTT. The chain carries TRBV27 and TRBJ2-3; TRBD2 matches 7 bases. Germline-derived CDR1 and CDR2 are MNHEY and SMNVEV (reference sequence). J gave up 6 bases and V 5 bases, and 14 bases lay outside the gene matches. This CDR3 is built from 16 residues.

This chain uses TRBV12-3 or TRBV12-4 with TRBJ2-7; 7 bases align to TRBD1. The CDR3 runs to 13 residues. V shed 5 bases, J shed 4 bases, and the junction held 5 bases outside the gene matches. The CDR3 DNA reads TGTGCCAGCAGTCCCGGGACAGAGTACGAGCAGTACTTC. Its protein is CASSPGTEYEQYF.

The chain joins TRBV19 to TRBJ1-5; D gene unclear. Germline CDR1 and CDR2: LNHDA and SQIVND (reference sequence). This CDR3 comprises 14 residues. Trimming left V 1 base short and J 1 base short, with 5 bases between. This chain's CDR3 is CASSIVRSNQPQHF. In nucleotides, the CDR3 is TGTGCCAGTAGTATAGTTCGGAGCAATCAGCCCCAGCATTTT.

This clonotype was detected a few times. The genes are TRBV29-1 and TRBJ2-3; D is ambiguous. CDR1 and CDR2 (germline): SQVTM, ANQGSEA. Trimming cost V 5 bases and J 1 base, with 10 bases left between them. The CDR3 is 13 residues long. As DNA, the CDR3 is TGCAGCGTTTGGGTATGGGGCACAGATACGCAGTATTTT. It yields the protein CSVWVWGTDTQYF.

Comment on this clonotype: A much larger clone lies one base from this, so it may be a read error. The chain carries TRBV6-5 and TRBJ1-6; weak D call: TRBD1 (5 bases). This CDR3 is 14 amino acids long. Per the germline V gene, CDR1 is MNHEY and CDR2 is SVGAGI. V shed 2 bases and J shed 7 bases, with 9 bases lying between them. As DNA, the CDR3 is TGTGCCAGCAGTTACCAAGGGGAGAATTCACCCCTCCACTTT. Translated, it gives CASSYQGENSPLHF.

Many counts were recorded for this clonotype. V gene TRBV6-2 or TRBV6-3 combines with J gene TRBJ1-2, with D hard to call. The V and J ends lost 0 bases and 0 bases respectively, with 17 bases between them. CDR3 length: 18 residues. The germline V gene encodes CDR1 MNHEY and CDR2 SVGEGT. The CDR3 loop reads CASSYSCGQLLTNYGYTF. In DNA form, the CDR3 reads TGTGCCAGCAGTTACTCGTGCGGTCAACTACTAACTAACTATGGCTACACCTTC.

The chain is built from TRBV28 and TRBJ2-7; D possibly corresponds to TRBD2 (5 bases). V was pared by 2 bases and J by 7 bases, with 15 bases between. This CDR3 has 14 amino acids. Germline assignment: CDR1 MDHEN and CDR2 SYDVKM. CDR3 residues: CASSLPLGPGEQYV. The CDR3 DNA reads TGTGCCAGCAGTTTACCGCTCGGGCCGGGGGAGCAGTACGTC.

This clonotype showed up many times. The rearrangement links TRBV7-2 to TRBJ2-2; D unresolved. This CDR3 comprises 16 residues. CDR1 is SGHTA and CDR2 is FQGNSA in the germline V gene. Trimming cost V 10 bases and J 0 bases, with 18 bases left between them. CDR3 DNA sequence: TGTGCCACCCCCCCCGGGCAGTTCGCGAACACCGGGGAGCTGTTTTTT. Residues: CATPPGQFANTGELFF.

The J gene is TRBJ1-5, the V gene TRBV5-5; D is perhaps TRBD1 (5 bases). V dropped 0 bases and J dropped 1 base, with 8 bases sitting between them. CDR1 is SGHKS and CDR2 is YYEKEE in the germline V gene (reference sequence). CDR3 length: 15 residues. This chain's CDR3 is CASSLGGESNQPQHF. CDR3 nucleotides: TGTGCCAGCAGCTTGGGAGGGGAAAGCAATCAGCCCCAGCATTTT.

CDR3 region: CSAGWGGGLREQYV. The CDR3 nucleotides are TGCAGTGCCGGGTGGGGGGGGGGACTCAGGGAGCAGTACGTC. J is TRBJ2-7 and V is TRBV20-1; 7 bases match TRBD2. Germline lookup yields CDR1 DFQATT and CDR2 SNEGSKA (reference sequence). This CDR3 has 14 residues. With 6 bases clipped from V and 7 bases from J, the junction kept 15 bases outside the gene matches.

The chain employs TRBV4-1 and TRBJ2-1; D is unresolved. CDR1 and CDR2 from the germline V gene are MGHRA and YSYEKL. The CDR3 has 15 amino acids. The ends were cut back, 0 bases at V and 0 bases at J, with 6 bases in the middle. The CDR3 bases are TGCGCCAGCAGCCAAGACAGGCTCTCCTACAATGAGCAGTTCTTC. Translating it yields CASSQDRLSYNEQFF.

This clonotype was seen repeatedly, ten times or more. The chain employs TRBV12-3 or TRBV12-4 and TRBJ2-2; D is ambiguous. With 7 bases removed from V and 5 bases from J, the gap between germline ends came to 17 bases. This CDR3 is 15 amino acids long. The CDR3 coding sequence is TGTGCCAGCACACCATTAGTCTTTGATACCGGGGAGCTGTTTTTT. Amino acids: CASTPLVFDTGELFF.

This clonotype was seen more than once but under ten times. The CDR3: CASSLEGSFYGYTF. For the CDR3, the DNA is TGTGCCAGCAGCTTGGAAGGATCTTTCTATGGCTACACCTTC. V usage is TRBV5-6 and J usage is TRBJ1-2; D gene ambiguous. There are 14 residues in the CDR3. V shed 0 bases and J shed 4 bases, with 10 bases lying between them. Looked up from germline, CDR1 is SGHDT and CDR2 is YYEEEE.

The table lists this clonotype with a few counts. A much larger clone differs by one base, so this may be a read error. The chain carries TRBV9 and TRBJ2-2; D gene unclear. Germline CDR1 and CDR2: SGDLS and YYNGEE. Trimming removed 6 bases from V and 4 bases from J, with 7 bases in between. The CDR3 totals 12 residues. In DNA form, the CDR3 reads TGTGCCAGCATGAGTCTCACCGGGGAGCTGTTTTTT. Translated: CASMSLTGELFF.

J is TRBJ2-4 and V is TRBV23-1; D ambiguous. TRBV23-1 is reported as an ORF; its role is uncertain. This CDR3 has 14 amino acids. V lost 4 bases and J lost 0, with 7 bases in between. This CDR3 is CASSRTVAKNIQYF. CDR3 in DNA: TGCGCCAGCAGTCGCACGGTAGCCAAAAACATTCAGTACTTC.

The rearrangement uses TRBV5-4 and TRBJ2-5; D perhaps matches TRBD2 (6 bases). Germline CDR1 reads SGHNT; CDR2 reads YYREEE (reference sequence). Trimming cost V 3 bases and J 5 bases, with 8 bases left between them. There are 12 residues in the CDR3. CDR3 in DNA: TGTGCCAGCAGCTGGGGGGTTGAGACCCAGTACTTC. It encodes CASSWGVETQYF. Variable domain in full (rest from reference TRBV5-4 and TRBJ2-5): ETGVTQSPTHLIKTRGQQVTLRCSSQSGHNTVSWYQQALGQGPQFIFQYYREEENGRGNFPPRFSGLQFPNYSSELNVNALELDDSALYLCASSWGVETQYFGPGTRLLVL.

The V gene is TRBV5-8, the J gene TRBJ2-3; D might be TRBD2 (6 bases). Germline lookup yields CDR1 SGHTS and CDR2 YDEGEE. Trimming took off 3 bases at V and 1 base at J, with 9 bases between the two ends. This CDR3 spans 14 amino acids. The CDR3 region is CASSSGEGTDTQYF. CDR3 DNA sequence: TGTGCCAGCAGCTCGGGGGAGGGCACAGATACGCAGTATTTT. Looking up the rest from reference TRBV5-8 and TRBJ2-3 gives the full variable domain: EAGVTQSPTHLIKTRGQQATLRCSPISGHTSVYWYQQALGLGLQFLLWYDEGEERNRGNFPPRFSGRQFPNYSSELNVNALELEDSALYLCASSSGEGTDTQYFGPGTRLTVL.

This clonotype was observed a few times. The chain links TRBV5-4 to TRBJ2-7; D is unclear. The germline V gene has CDR1 SGHNT and CDR2 YYREEE (reference sequence). The CDR3 loop spans 14 amino acids. Trimming shortened V by 0 bases and J by 2 bases, and 9 bases separated the two germline ends. The CDR3 region has the DNA TGTGCCAGCAGCTTGGGGCCCGAGACCTACGAGCAGTACTTC. Residues: CASSLGPETYEQYF.

This clonotype was detected only a few times. The chain links TRBV12-3 or TRBV12-4 to TRBJ1-1; possibly TRBD1 for D (5 bases). The ends were cut back, 2 bases at V and 0 bases at J, with 16 bases in the middle. The CDR3 totals 17 residues. CDR3 nucleotides: TGTGCCAGCAGTTTACCAGGGACGGCGACTGTGAACACTGAAGCTTTCTTT. This codes for CASSLPGTATVNTEAFF.